The 4 T cell receptor beta chains below were found in one sample sequenced in a study of blood T cell repertoires in COVID-19. Sequencing was performed with immunoSEQ multiplex PCR; in TCRdb, only in-frame clones are kept and a portion is missing. Among roughly 68,000 clones, 70% to 90% were seen once, and the ten largest hold roughly 25%. The sample consisted of peripheral blood. All receptors come from a man aged 50 or older with acute or convalescent COVID-19.

This chain links TRBV2 with TRBJ2-5; 12 bases align to TRBD2. The CDR3 runs to 15 residues. J lost 5 bases, V lost 7 bases, and 8 bases had no gene match. CDR1 is SNHLY, CDR2 FYNNEI, per germline. The CDR3 sequence is CASTNLAGGPETQYF. The CDR3 bases are TGTGCCAGCACTAACCTAGCGGGGGGGCCTGAGACCCAGTACTTC.

The chain couples TRBV7-9 to TRBJ2-7, with TRBD1 matching over 9 bases. Germline-derived CDR1 and CDR2 are SEHNR and FQNEAQ (reference sequence). V lost 5 bases and J lost 6; bases outside the gene matches: 8. This CDR3 spans 14 amino acids. The CDR3 bases are TGTGCCAGCAGCCCGCCGGGACAGGGAGCCGAGCAGTACTTC. Translated, it gives CASSPPGQGAEQYF.

The rearrangement joins TRBV19 to TRBJ2-7; 9 bases are a match to TRBD2. Per the germline V gene, CDR1 is LNHDA and CDR2 is SQIVND (reference sequence). V lost 7 bases to trimming and J lost 5 bases; unmatched junction nucleotides: 9. There are 14 residues in the CDR3. The CDR3: CASTKASGGNEQYF. The CDR3 DNA follows: TGTGCCAGTACAAAGGCCAGCGGGGGGAACGAGCAGTACTTC.

This clone was counted at least ten times. The CDR3 loop is CASSFFDRAAFF. DNA for the CDR3: TGTGCCAGCAGCTTCTTTGACAGGGCGGCTTTCTTT. The chain uses TRBV5-8 and TRBJ1-1; 7 bases match TRBD1. The CDR3 has 12 residues. The germline gives CDR1 SGHTS, CDR2 YDEGEE. V dropped 2 bases and J dropped 11; count of bases not matched to a gene: 6. Based on the CDR3 plus reference TRBV5-8 and TRBJ1-1, the full variable domain is EAGVTQSPTHLIKTRGQQATLRCSPISGHTSVYWYQQALGLGLQFLLWYDEGEERNRGNFPPRFSGRQFPNYSSELNVNALELEDSALYLCASSFFDRAAFFGQGTRLTVV.